Listed here are 25 T cell receptor beta chains from one sample, sequenced in a study of blood T cells in healthy people across ages (dated by TCRdb to 2015 to 2017). The library was obtained by 5' RACE. This sample was sequenced with an Illumina HiSeq 2500. A second roughly 7 to 11 cycle PCR used a sample-barcoded 5' primer and a J-beta primer mix. TCRdb trimmed public reads at Q25 via fastp, called clones via MiXCR and kept in-frame beta chains. Merged by CDR3 protein, the rows form single entries marked with the most common genes and DNA. This sample comprises roughly 1,000,000 distinct CDR3 sequences, roughly a quarter of them detected only once. The ten top clones hold less than 0.75% of the sample. These records were also assigned to another study, of T cells of mothers and their children.

Sequenced sample: blood. Source of these receptors: a girl aged 2-9 years in good health.

This clonotype occurred a few times. V and J are TRBV6-5 and TRBJ1-6, with D uncertain. The CDR3 is 14 amino acids. V lost 5 bases and J 11 bases, leaving 16 bases between the germline ends. Germline values: CDR1 MNHEY, CDR2 SVGAGI. CDR3 sequence: CASSPGPLVAPLHF. The CDR3 nucleotides read TGTGCCAGCAGTCCCGGACCCCTTGTAGCACCCCTCCACTTT.

This clonotype was observed a handful of times. An end of the junction differs from the germline gene, which may be a read error. The V and J genes are TRBV5-1 and TRBJ2-5; perhaps TRBD2 as D (5 bases). Looked up from germline, CDR1 is SGHRS and CDR2 is YFSETQ. The CDR3 extends over 16 amino acids. Here the CDR3 reads CASSLGPLEVAETQYF. CDR3 in DNA: TGCGCCAGCAGCTTGGGTCCATTGGAGGTTGCGGAGACTCAGTACTTC.

This clonotype was detected a few times. The chain carries TRBV14 and TRBJ2-3, with TRBD2 matching over 8 bases. V lost 1 base and J lost 3; bases outside the gene matches: 3. The germline gives CDR1 SGHDN, CDR2 FVKESK. This CDR3 spans 15 amino acids. CDR3 region: CASSQGLAITDTQYF. The CDR3 DNA sequence: TGTGCCAGCAGCCAAGGACTAGCGATAACAGATACGCAGTATTTT.

This clonotype has only a few counts. This chain joins TRBV27 and TRBJ2-7; D is perhaps TRBD2 (5 bases). The CDR3 loop spans 13 amino acids. The V gene lost 5 bases and the J gene lost 4 bases, with 12 bases spanning the gap. Germline assignment: CDR1 MNHEY and CDR2 SMNVEV (reference sequence). Here the CDR3 DNA reads TGTGCCAGCAGTCCCGCGCGGGCATACGAGCAGTACTTC. This encodes CASSPARAYEQYF.

The chain combines TRBV11-2 with TRBJ2-5; D gene ambiguous. Germline loops: CDR1 SGHAT, CDR2 FQNNGV. The CDR3 is made up of 15 amino acids. V dropped 4 bases and J dropped 7 bases, with 19 bases sitting between them. The DNA of the CDR3 is TGTGCCAGCAGCTCCCGCCGGGCCGGTAGAGCGACCCAGTACTTC. Amino acids: CASSSRRAGRATQYF.

This clonotype came up a few times. The V call is TRBV29-1, the J call TRBJ2-2; D gene uncertain. This CDR3 contains 13 residues. Germline V lookup: CDR1 SQVTM, CDR2 ANQGSEA. V shed 4 bases and J shed 1 base, with 7 bases lying between them. The CDR3 sequence: CSVVIGNTGELFF. The CDR3 DNA sequence: TGCAGCGTTGTTATAGGGAACACCGGGGAGCTGTTTTTT.

This clonotype was observed a few times. The chain couples TRBV6-5 to TRBJ1-6; no firm D call. This CDR3 region has 12 residues. With 4 bases removed from V and 14 bases from J, the gap between germline ends came to 12 bases. The germline CDR1 and CDR2 sequences are MNHEY and SVGAGI. This chain's CDR3 is CASSWNGLALHF. CDR3 bases: TGTGCCAGCAGTTGGAACGGGTTGGCCCTCCACTTT.

The gene calls are TRBV19 and TRBJ2-6; either TRBD1 or TRBD2 may supply D (5 bases each). The CDR3 loop spans 20 amino acids. Germline V lookup: CDR1 LNHDA, CDR2 SQIVND (reference sequence). Deletions cut 3 bases from V and 0 bases from J, with 21 bases between. DNA for the CDR3: TGTGCCAGTAGTATCGACGGGGCCATAGACTTTTTCTCTGGGGCCAACGTCCTGACTTTC. It yields the protein CASSIDGAIDFFSGANVLTF. Full variable domain (rest looked up from reference TRBV19 and TRBJ2-6): DGGITQSPKYLFRKEGQNVTLSCEQNLNHDAMYWYRQDPGQGLRLIYYSQIVNDFQKGDIAEGYSVSREKKESFPLTVTSAQKNPTAFYLCASSIDGAIDFFSGANVLTFGAGSRLTVL.

V is TRBV7-2 and J is TRBJ2-1; 10 bases match TRBD2. CDR1 SGHTA and CDR2 FQGNSA come from the germline V gene. The CDR3 loop spans 15 amino acids. V lost 4 bases and J lost 4; bases outside the gene matches: 4. The CDR3 spells CASSSTSGQYNEQFF. The CDR3 bases are TGTGCCAGCAGCTCGACTAGCGGGCAATACAATGAGCAGTTCTTC.

V and J are TRBV11-3 and TRBJ1-2; tentative D call: TRBD1 (6 bases). The CDR3 is made up of 15 amino acids. The V gene lost 4 bases and the J gene lost 3 bases, with 15 bases spanning the gap. Germline-derived CDR1 and CDR2 are SGHNT and YENEEA. The CDR3 DNA follows: TGTGCCAGCAGCTCTTGGGACACTTCGGACTATGGCTACACCTTC. Its translation is CASSSWDTSDYGYTF. Variable domain in full (rest from reference TRBV11-3 and TRBJ1-2): EAGVVQSPRYKIIEKKQPVAFWCNPISGHNTLYWYLQNLGQGPELLIRYENEEAVDDSQLPKDRFSAERLKGVDSTLKIQPAELGDSAVYLCASSSWDTSDYGYTFGSGTRLTVV.

CDR3 DNA sequence: TGTGCCAGCAGTTTCTTGGAGTTTTGGACTTCTCAGCCCCAGCATTTT. Its translation is CASSFLEFWTSQPQHF. This chain connects TRBV12-3 or TRBV12-4 to TRBJ1-5; D unresolved. Trimming cost V 3 bases and J 6 bases, with 18 bases left between them. The CDR3 has 16 residues.

J is TRBJ1-2 and V is TRBV29-1; weak D call: TRBD1 (6 bases). This CDR3 has 12 residues. Germline CDR1 SQVTM, CDR2 ANQGSEA. Trimming cost V 5 bases and J 4 bases, with 11 bases left between them. Written as DNA, the CDR3 is TGCAGCGTTAGCGGACAGCTCTATGGCTACACCTTC. Amino acid sequence: CSVSGQLYGYTF. Together with reference TRBV29-1 and TRBJ1-2, the CDR3 gives the full variable domain: SAVISQKPSRDICQRGTSLTIQCQVDSQVTMMFWYRQQPGQSLTLIATANQGSEATYESGFVIDKFPISRPNLTFSTLTVSNMSPEDSSIYLCSVSGQLYGYTFGSGTRLTVV.

The rearrangement uses TRBV20-1 and TRBJ2-3, with D possibly matching TRBD2 (6 bases). Trimming stripped 7 bases from V and 2 bases from J, with 10 bases between. The CDR3 has 12 amino acids. CDR1 and CDR2 from the germline V gene are DFQATT and SNEGSKA (reference sequence). CDR3 DNA: TGCAGTGTTTTAGCGGTCACAGATACGCAGTATTTT. Translation gives CSVLAVTDTQYF.

The rearrangement uses TRBV4-1 and TRBJ1-6; TRBD1 is a possible D gene (5 bases). Germline V gives CDR1 MGHRA, CDR2 YSYEKL. Deletions cut 7 bases from V and 0 bases from J, with 13 bases between. The CDR3 totals 16 residues. CDR3: CASTDGASSYNSPLHF. CDR3 sequence (DNA): TGCGCCAGCACTGATGGGGCTAGCTCCTATAATTCACCCCTCCACTTT.

The chain employs TRBV3-1 and TRBJ1-2, with D unresolved. The V end was cut by 0 bases, the J end by 4 bases, with 9 bases between. There are 14 residues in the CDR3. CDR1 is LGHDT and CDR2 is YNNKEL in the germline V gene (reference sequence). In DNA, the CDR3 is TGTGCCAGCAGCCAAGATGCCCAGTTCTATGGCTACACCTTC. Translation: CASSQDAQFYGYTF.

The chain is built from TRBV9 and TRBJ1-2; maybe TRBD1 (5 bases). The germline CDR1 and CDR2 sequences are SGDLS and YYNGEE. V lost 3 bases, J lost 6 bases, and 18 bases lay in between. The CDR3 is made up of 15 amino acids. CDR3 DNA sequence: TGTGCCAGCAGCGCCCCGAATGGGGCGGCAGATGGCTACACCTTC. This encodes CASSAPNGAADGYTF.

The rearrangement joins TRBV29-1 to TRBJ2-1; a weak D match, TRBD2 (6 bases). There are 13 residues in the CDR3. Trimming took 4 bases from V and 4 from J, leaving 11 bases between them. The germline V gene has CDR1 SQVTM and CDR2 ANQGSEA. The CDR3 loop is CSVAGLLYNEQFF. The CDR3 DNA reads as TGCAGCGTTGCGGGACTTTTATACAATGAGCAGTTCTTC.

The gene calls are TRBV20-1 and TRBJ1-2; 10 bases line up with TRBD1. This CDR3 has 16 residues. The V and J ends lost 5 bases and 3 bases, in that order; junction bases with no gene match: 12. Germline lookup yields CDR1 DFQATT and CDR2 SNEGSKA (reference sequence). CDR3 protein: CSALAGQGFGDYGYTF. Written as DNA, the CDR3 is TGCAGTGCTTTAGCGGGACAGGGGTTCGGCGACTATGGCTACACCTTC.

This clonotype was seen just once. At one end, the junction sequence differs from germline, possibly due to a read error. The chain uses TRBV12-3 or TRBV12-4 and TRBJ2-5; TRBD1 agrees at 7 bases. CDR3 length: 16 residues. The CDR3 DNA follows: TGTGCCAGCAGCTTTCTCTCCGCAGGGGGAAGAGAGGCCCAGTACTTC. The encoded protein is CASSFLSAGGREAQYF.

CDR3 sequence: CASRRDREAEAFF. The CDR3 DNA sequence: TGTGCCAGCAGGCGGGACAGGGAGGCTGAAGCTTTCTTT. The chain has TRBV6-1 and TRBJ1-1; 9 bases are shared with TRBD1. There are 13 residues in the CDR3. Germline trimming cut 6 bases from V and 6 bases from J; bases unmatched to any gene: 5. From germline, CDR1 is MNHNS and CDR2 SASEGT.

There are a few counts of this clonotype. This chain connects TRBV2 to TRBJ2-2; possible D gene TRBD2, 6 bases. The germline gives CDR1 SNHLY, CDR2 FYNNEI. This CDR3 contains 17 residues. V was pared by 2 bases and J by 1 base, with 14 bases between. DNA for the CDR3: TGTGCCAGCAGTGAAAGAAACCGGAGGGAGAACACCGGGGAGCTGTTTTTT. As protein: CASSERNRRENTGELFF.

This clonotype has just a few counts. The J gene is TRBJ2-7, the V gene TRBV11-2; TRBD2 aligns across 11 bases. Unmatched junction bases numbered 2, after V lost 6 bases and J lost 4 bases. Germline CDR1 SGHAT, CDR2 FQNNGV. The CDR3 is 13 residues long. In DNA, the CDR3 is TGTGCCAGCAGGGGACTAGCGGCTTACGAGCAGTACTTC. Its translation: CASRGLAAYEQYF.

This clonotype was picked up a small number of times. The V gene is TRBV5-1, the J gene TRBJ1-1; no clear D. The length of the CDR3 is 13 residues. Trimming stripped 4 bases from V and 6 bases from J, with 13 bases between. Germline CDR1 SGHRS, CDR2 YFSETQ. The CDR3 loop is CASSEPSKPEAFF. The CDR3 region has the DNA TGCGCCAGCAGCGAACCTTCTAAGCCTGAAGCTTTCTTT.

CDR3: CASGFTSGVLGYTF. The CDR3 nucleotides read TGTGCTAGTGGTTTCACGTCCGGGGTTTTAGGCTACACCTTC. The chain employs TRBV12-5 and TRBJ1-2; D remains ambiguous. This CDR3 spans 14 amino acids. CDR1 and CDR2 (germline): LGHNT, FRNRAP. Trimming removed 3 bases at V and 8 bases at J, with 16 bases between.

The chain has TRBV5-6 and TRBJ2-4; the D is unclear. Germline CDR1 SGHDT, CDR2 YYEEEE. The CDR3 runs 12 residues. Trimming cost V 4 bases and J 6 bases, with 8 bases left between them. The CDR3 DNA reads TGTGCCAGCAGCCCCCAGTCAAACATTCAGTACTTC. This translates into CASSPQSNIQYF.